A selection of T cell receptor beta chains follows, all from one sample in a study of T-cell reconstitution after alpha-beta-depleted transplantation in children. TCRdb reprocessed the PCR reads with MiXCR, giving one entry per CDR3 protein. This table has around 71,000 distinct CDR3 sequences, about 7% appearing once. Sequencing used PBMCs from the stem cell graft donor, obtained from the stem cell graft. These receptors originate from a human donor who donated a stem cell graft to a child with acute lymphoblastic leukemia. CDR3s include the opening cysteine and the closing phenylalanine or tryptophan. The D gene is left open where the match is weak. Rows may omit the clone size; those that give it use once, few, many or a size class.

D gene	V gene	clone size	J gene	CDR3 DNA	CDR3 protein
.	TRBV4-1	few	TRBJ1-1	TGCGCCAGCAGCCAATCGACCTTTACTGAAGCTTTCTTT	CASSQSTFTEAFF
TRBD1	TRBV27	many	TRBJ2-7	TGTGCCAGCAGGTCCGGGACAGGGGGCGAGCAGTACTTC	CASRSGTGGEQYF
.	TRBV27	.	TRBJ2-2	TGTGCCACGCGAACAGTGAACACCGGGGAGCTGTTTTTT	CATRTVNTGELFF
.	TRBV7-2	many	TRBJ2-1	TGTGCCAGCAGCTTAGGCATCGGCGATGAGCATTTCTTC	CASSLGIGDEHFF
.	TRBV20-1	many	TRBJ1-2	TGCAGTGCTAGAGTCTCCCCGGAGGATAGGTTTGGGCCCAGTTTCGGTGGCTACACCTTC	CSARVSPEDRFGPSFGGYTF
.	TRBV7-8	few	TRBJ1-1	TGTGCCAGCATACCTTCAACGGGGAACACTGAAGCTTTCTTT	CASIPSTGNTEAFF
TRBD2	TRBV7-2	.	TRBJ2-3	TGTGCCAGCAGCTTAGCGGGGTGGAGCGGGGGGGCAGTGGATACGCAGTATTTT	CASSLAGWSGGAVDTQYF
TRBD1	TRBV18	.	TRBJ2-7	TGTGCCAGCTCACCCCGGGACAGGGCAGGCGAGCAGTACTTC	CASSPRDRAGEQYF
.	TRBV27	.	TRBJ2-7	TGTGCCAGCAGTCTCCGGACCGACTCCTACGAGCAGTACTTC	CASSLRTDSYEQYF
.	TRBV29-1	many	TRBJ2-7	TGCAGCGTAAACGGGCCCTGGAACGAGCAGTACTTC	CSVNGPWNEQYF
.	TRBV7-6	.	TRBJ1-1	TGTGCCAGCAGCTTATATCGGGCCAGGCCTGATTCTGAAGCTTTCTTT	CASSLYRARPDSEAFF
TRBD1	TRBV11-1	many	TRBJ1-3	TGTGCCAGCAGCTTAGCGCCCGTCGGCCGGGACAGACTCTCTGGAAACACCATATATTTT	CASSLAPVGRDRLSGNTIYF
TRBD1	TRBV5-4	many	TRBJ1-4	TGTGCCAGCAGCTTGGTCGGGACAGGGGCTAATGAAAAACTGTTTTTT	CASSLVGTGANEKLFF
.	TRBV6-1	many	TRBJ1-6	TGTGCCAGCAGATCGAGTCAGGGAGGATCACCCCTCCACTTT	CASRSSQGGSPLHF
TRBD1	TRBV5-6	many	TRBJ1-4	TGTGCCAGCAGCGTCAAAGGGACAGGGAGTGAAAAACTGTTTTTT	CASSVKGTGSEKLFF
.	TRBV27	many	TRBJ1-6	TGTGCCAGCAGTTTAAACAACCAGTCACCCCTCCACTTT	CASSLNNQSPLHF
.	TRBV12-3/TRBV12-4	many	TRBJ2-5	TGTGCCAGCAGTCCCGACCCCCGCCGCCAAGAGACCCAGTACTTC	CASSPDPRRQETQYF
.	TRBV11-3	many	TRBJ2-1	TGTGCCAGCAGCTTAGTGTCCAAAAATGAGCAGTTCTTC	CASSLVSKNEQFF
.	TRBV7-2	.	TRBJ1-4	TGTGCCAGCAGCTCAGCTGGGGGGAGACCTCCAACTAATGAAAAACTGTTTTTT	CASSSAGGRPPTNEKLFF
.	TRBV5-6	.	TRBJ1-3	TGTGCCAGCAGCTTGGGTCCAGGATTCTCTGGAAACACCATATATTTT	CASSLGPGFSGNTIYF
TRBD2	TRBV4-2	many	TRBJ2-1	TGTGCCAGCAGCCAAGATGGAGATATAGCGGGAACGGCCTACAATGAGCAGTTCTTC	CASSQDGDIAGTAYNEQFF
TRBD1	TRBV7-9	few	TRBJ1-5	TGTGCCAGCAGCTTAGGACAGGGGGATTATCAGCCCCAGCATTTT	CASSLGQGDYQPQHF
.	TRBV7-9	many	TRBJ1-5	TGTGCCAGCAGCTTAGAAACAAGCAATCAGCCCCAGCATTTT	CASSLETSNQPQHF